This is a list of T cell receptor beta chains from one sample in a study of monozygotic twins with inflammatory bowel disease. TCRdb processed the 5' RACE reads again and assigns one entry to each CDR3 protein, with no DNA. Its listing shows some 440,000 distinct CDR3 sequences. Sequencing input: blood. These receptors all stem from a human donor with ulcerative colitis or Crohn's disease, or a healthy co-twin of an affected twin (not recorded which). CDR3s include the opening cysteine and the closing phenylalanine or tryptophan.

>TRBV12-3/TRBV12-4|14|TRBJ1-2
CASSSFAQNYGYTF
>TRBV5-1|15|TRBJ1-4
CASSLRTGGQEKLFF
>TRBV20-1|16|TRBJ2-5
CSAQLAGGRAQETQYF
>TRBV27|15|TRBJ2-5
CASSSVLAGGQTQYF
>TRBV20-1|16|TRBJ2-7
CSALEPLAGLGHEQYF
>TRBV27|18|TRBJ2-1
CASTKPALAGKINNEQFF
>TRBV20-1|11|TRBJ2-5
CSVGRGETQYF
>TRBV12-3/TRBV12-4|15|TRBJ1-2
CASTRMTGTPGGYTF
>TRBV21-1|18|TRBJ1-1
CASSKRRGAGGVNTEAFF
>TRBV27|15|TRBJ1-5
CASSLFAGDNQPQHF
>TRBV24-1|16|TRBJ2-2
CATSDPGQGTTGELFF
>TRBV18|13|TRBJ1-1
CASSPDLGPEAFF
>TRBV29-1|13|TRBJ2-1
CSVHRASYNEQFF
>TRBV19|17|TRBJ2-7
CASSRRLATSSSYEQYF
>TRBV19|14|TRBJ1-2
CASSGGPVGYGYTF
>TRBV19|14|TRBJ1-2
CASSMVPTNYGYTF
>TRBV24-1|12|TRBJ2-1
CATSEGDYEQFF
>TRBV6-5|17|TRBJ2-1
CASSYKGGSSSYNEQFF
>TRBV3-1|18|TRBJ2-2
CASSQGPAGSAAPGELFF
>TRBV20-1|13|TRBJ1-2
CSASGTGGDGYTF
>TRBV5-1|14|TRBJ1-5
CASSPDSGDQPQHF
>TRBV7-9|16|TRBJ1-5
CASSLAGPRGSQPQHF
>TRBV28|15|TRBJ1-3
CASSFAPAEGNTIYF
>TRBV20-1|15|TRBJ1-6
CSTTQHWEYNSPLHF
>TRBV5-1|15|TRBJ1-2
CASSSGTAMYWGYTF
>TRBV11-2|14|TRBJ1-1
CASSSYTGGTEAFF
>TRBV29-1|12|TRBJ1-2
CSVVGTVEGYTF
>TRBV12-3/TRBV12-4|15|TRBJ1-2
CASRQSLNTNYGYTF
>TRBV18|15|TRBJ2-3
CASSPPPFAADTQYF
>TRBV20-1|12|TRBJ2-2
CSASKNTGELFF
>TRBV5-8|14|TRBJ1-1
CASSFRGPGGEAFF
>TRBV27|14|TRBJ2-5
CASSLQGRGETQYF
>TRBV7-6|14|TRBJ1-4
CASSLEGTSEKLFF
>TRBV12-3/TRBV12-4|14|TRBJ1-6
CASSFPGRGSPLHF
>TRBV5-1|15|TRBJ2-3
CASSWDRGLVDTQYF
>TRBV10-3|15|TRBJ2-6
CAISQGLSGANVLTF